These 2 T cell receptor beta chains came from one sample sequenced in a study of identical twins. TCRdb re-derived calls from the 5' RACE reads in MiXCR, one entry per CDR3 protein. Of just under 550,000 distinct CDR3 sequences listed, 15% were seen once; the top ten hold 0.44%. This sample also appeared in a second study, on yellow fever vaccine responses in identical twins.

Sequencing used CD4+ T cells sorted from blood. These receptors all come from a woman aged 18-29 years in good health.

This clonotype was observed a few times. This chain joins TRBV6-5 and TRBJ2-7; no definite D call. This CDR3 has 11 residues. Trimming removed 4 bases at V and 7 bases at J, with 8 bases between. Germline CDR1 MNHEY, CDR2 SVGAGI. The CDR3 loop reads CASSSGVEQYF. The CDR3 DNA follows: TGTGCCAGCAGTTCAGGAGTAGAGCAGTACTTC.

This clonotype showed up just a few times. The CDR3 DNA is TGTGCCAGCAGTCCCCCGGGCAGGGTGAGGTGGGACGAGCAGTACTTC. It is translated as CASSPPGRVRWDEQYF. The V gene is TRBV12-3 or TRBV12-4, the J gene TRBJ2-7, with D maybe TRBD1 (5 bases). CDR3 length equals 16 residues. V lost 5 bases and J lost 5, with 22 bases in between.